The sequence of this TCR beta chain was determined in a study of cytotoxic CD8 clonotypes in ibrutinib-treated CLL. The planned depth of sequencing spanned 1 in 200,000 to 1 in 1 million T cells. Only in-frame clones appear in the TCRdb table, and some are missing; sequencing was by immunoSEQ multiplex PCR. This table holds approximately 140,000 clones, 75% to 95% found once. The J segment lost 2 bases and the V segment lost 3 bases, leaving 12 bases of the junction unmatched. The CDR3 covers 17 residues. CDR1 and CDR2 (germline): ENHRY, SYGVKD. The sequenced sample was PBMCs, obtained after 12 months of ibrutinib treatment. This sequence originates from a human donor with chronic lymphocytic leukemia. The chain links TRBV10-3 to TRBJ2-7; 8 nucleotides agree with TRBD2. The chain's CDR3 is CAISDRSGGGRAYEQYF. The CDR3 coding sequence is TGTGCCATCAGTGATCGCAGTGGCGGGGGGAGGGCCTACGAGCAGTACTTC.